This section outlines one T cell receptor beta chain sequence together with its context. The antigen remains unidentified. Profiled with immunoSEQ multiplex PCR; TCRdb holds only in-frame clones, not every one. The sample holds 2 million to 2.5 million clones, 90% to 95% seen once. The data were taken from a study of shared clonotypes between healthy human individuals. Looked up from germline, CDR1 is LGHNA and CDR2 is YNFKEQ. Trimming stripped 2 bases from V and 2 bases from J, with 12 bases between. This CDR3 is 16 amino acids long. Study results and limitations: In contrast to clonotypes shared by all four donors, non-shared clonotypes had lower generation probabilities.

The sequencing sample was made of naive CD4+ T cells from PBMCs. The subset here: CD45RA+ positively selected. The rearrangement uses TRBV4-2 and TRBJ1-4; D call uncertain. This sequence originates from a man in his late teens or twenties in good health. Some clones in this sample may be carry-over from other donors' samples. The CDR3 sequence: CASSQRGRVTNEKLFF. The CDR3 DNA is TGTGCCAGCAGCCAAAGAGGTCGTGTGACTAATGAAAAACTGTTTTTT.